The 17 T cell receptor beta chains below come from one sample, sequenced in a study of identical twins (TCRdb year 2016). Library preparation was by 5' RACE. Reads for this sample came from an Illumina HiSeq 2000. In TCRdb, the public reads were trimmed at Q25 with fastp and aligned with MiXCR, with productive beta chains retained. Each entry is one CDR3 protein sequence, shown with its most common DNA and genes. The sample table records hundreds of thousands of distinct CDR3 sequences; around 8.6% of these occur just once. The ten largest clonotypes hold 0.85% to 1% of the sample. The same data also contributed to another study, on yellow fever vaccine responses in identical twins.

Specimen: PBMCs. These receptors came from a woman aged 18-29 years in good health.

The chain couples TRBV6-2 or TRBV6-3 to TRBJ2-1; weak D call: TRBD2 (5 bases). Trimming removed 0 bases at V and 1 base at J, with 10 bases between. Germline CDR1 is MNHEY and CDR2 is SVGEGT. The CDR3 totals 16 residues. The CDR3 sequence: CASSYSSSGSYNEQFF. CDR3 bases: TGTGCCAGCAGTTACTCGAGCAGCGGTTCCTACAATGAGCAGTTCTTC.

This sequence joins TRBV29-1 and TRBJ2-1; TRBD2 agrees at 10 bases. The trim removed 4 bases at V and 7 bases at J, leaving 4 bases unmatched. CDR3 length: 13 residues. The germline CDR1 and CDR2 sequences are SQVTM and ANQGSEA. CDR3: CSVASGGVNEQFF. In DNA, the CDR3 is TGCAGCGTTGCGAGCGGGGGGGTTAATGAGCAGTTCTTC.

This clonotype was counted a few times. V gene TRBV5-1 combines with J gene TRBJ2-5, with D possibly matching TRBD1 (5 bases). Trimming stripped 4 bases from V and 2 bases from J, with 21 bases between. Germline values: CDR1 SGHRS, CDR2 YFSETQ. CDR3 length: 17 residues. The CDR3 nucleotides are TGCGCCAGCAGCGTCGGACAAGGCCAAGTATGGCAAGAGACCCAGTACTTC. This encodes CASSVGQGQVWQETQYF.

There are many counts of this clonotype. This chain connects TRBV5-1 to TRBJ2-1; TRBD2 matches at 11 bases. From germline, CDR1 is SGHRS and CDR2 YFSETQ. V lost 0 bases, J lost 0 bases, and 2 bases stayed unmatched. This CDR3 is 17 amino acids long. The CDR3 coding sequence is TGCGCCAGCAGCTTGGGACTAGCGGGGAGCTCCTACAATGAGCAGTTCTTC. Translating it yields CASSLGLAGSSYNEQFF.

The chain recombines TRBV7-9 with TRBJ2-5; possible D gene TRBD2, 5 bases. This CDR3 is built from 17 residues. V was trimmed by 5 bases and J by 4 bases, leaving 23 bases between them. CDR1 and CDR2 from the germline V gene are SEHNR and FQNEAQ (reference sequence). The CDR3: CASSPTTSGDLGETQYF. The CDR3 DNA is TGTGCCAGCAGCCCCACGACCAGCGGAGATCTGGGAGAGACCCAGTACTTC.

This clonotype was recorded many times. The rearrangement joins TRBV12-3 or TRBV12-4 to TRBJ2-1, with 7 bases fitting TRBD2. The CDR3 consists of 15 residues. The V and J ends lost 5 bases and 0 bases, in that order; junction bases with no gene match: 4. In DNA form, the CDR3 reads TGTGCCAGCAGTCGGGGGACTACCTCCTACAATGAGCAGTTCTTC. Translating gives CASSRGTTSYNEQFF.

This clonotype was detected a few times. V is TRBV6-5 and J is TRBJ2-3; TRBD1 might be the D (6 bases). The CDR3 is 17 residues long. From germline, CDR1 is MNHEY and CDR2 SVGAGI. V was shortened by 1 base and J by 1 base, with 15 bases between the two germline ends. The CDR3 is CASSYYQGRGGTDTQYF. CDR3 bases: TGTGCCAGCAGTTACTACCAGGGGCGAGGGGGCACAGATACGCAGTATTTT.

The chain joins TRBV7-9 to TRBJ2-1; 8 bases are a match to TRBD1. CDR1 is SEHNR and CDR2 is FQNEAQ in the germline V gene (reference sequence). This CDR3 contains 13 residues. The ends lost 5 bases at V and 9 bases at J; junction bases unmatched: 6. The DNA of the CDR3 is TGTGCCAGCAGCCTATCAACAGGGGGTGAGCAGTTCTTC. Translating gives CASSLSTGGEQFF.

In its sample, this clonotype was seen a few times. J is TRBJ2-7 and V is TRBV5-6, with D possibly matching TRBD2 (6 bases). CDR1 SGHDT and CDR2 YYEEEE come from the germline V gene. The V gene lost 5 bases and the J gene lost 3 bases, with 18 bases spanning the gap. CDR3 size: 15 residues. As DNA, the CDR3 is TGTGCCAGCAGGCCGACCGGGACTCCCCTCTACGAGCAGTACTTC. This translates into CASRPTGTPLYEQYF. The whole variable domain, remainder taken from reference TRBV5-6 and TRBJ2-7, is DAGVTQSPTHLIKTRGQQVTLRCSPKSGHDTVSWYQQALGQGPQFIFQYYEEEERQRGNFPDRFSGHQFPNYSSELNVNALLLGDSALYLCASRPTGTPLYEQYFGPGTRLTVT.

This clonotype has just a few counts. Because it lacks the conserved phenylalanine or tryptophan at the end, this CDR3 is likely a read error. The chain carries TRBV5-1 and TRBJ1-5, with a tentative D call TRBD1 (6 bases). Trimming cost V 4 bases and J 4 bases, with 15 bases left between them. The CDR3 has 15 residues. The germline V gene encodes CDR1 SGHRS and CDR2 YFSETQ. The CDR3 region is CASSLEGGDNQPQHL. As DNA, the CDR3 is TGCGCCAGCAGCCTGGAGGGGGGTGATAATCAGCCCCAGCATCTT.

The J gene is TRBJ2-2, the V gene TRBV5-5; 7 bases map to TRBD2. From germline, CDR1 is SGHKS and CDR2 YYEKEE (reference sequence). This CDR3 region has 15 residues. V shed 1 base, J shed 5 bases, and the junction held 5 bases outside the gene matches. The CDR3 DNA is TGTGCCAGCAGCTTGATGGGGGGGTCAACCGGGGAGCTGTTTTTT. It is translated as CASSLMGGSTGELFF.

This clonotype was detected only a few times. The chain links TRBV5-6 to TRBJ2-6; D uncertain. Trimming removed 1 base from V and 2 bases from J, with 10 bases in between. Germline CDR1 is SGHDT and CDR2 is YYEEEE. The CDR3 spans 16 residues. The CDR3 loop is CASSLYGSTGANVLTF. In DNA, the CDR3 is TGTGCCAGCAGCTTGTACGGGTCTACTGGGGCCAACGTCCTGACTTTC.

This clonotype was picked up many times. This rearrangement joins TRBV5-5 to TRBJ2-1, with D tentatively TRBD1 or TRBD2 (5 bases each). The germline CDR1 and CDR2 sequences are SGHKS and YYEKEE (reference sequence). Trimming took 6 bases from V and 5 from J, leaving 18 bases between them. The CDR3 has 15 amino acids. The CDR3 is CASNPGTTSDNEQFF. Written as DNA, the CDR3 is TGTGCCAGCAACCCCGGGACCACTTCGGACAATGAGCAGTTCTTC. The full variable domain, its missing parts supplied by reference TRBV5-5 and TRBJ2-1, is DAGVTQSPTHLIKTRGQQVTLRCSPISGHKSVSWYQQVLGQGPQFIFQYYEKEERGRGNFPDRFSARQFPNYSSELNVNALLLGDSALYLCASNPGTTSDNEQFFGPGTRLTVL.

Note on this clonotype: Being one base from a much bigger clone, this may be a read error. The V gene is TRBV27, the J gene TRBJ2-2; D is undetermined. Germline values: CDR1 MNHEY, CDR2 SMNVEV (reference sequence). The CDR3 extends over 14 amino acids. The CDR3 nucleotides read TGTGACAGCAGTCTTCGGCGGAACACCGGGGAGCTGTTTTTT. The encoded protein is CDSSLRRNTGELFF.

About this clonotype itself: This clone may be a read error of a much larger clone one base away. The genes are TRBV20-1 and TRBJ2-1; D may be TRBD2 (6 bases). The CDR3 covers 13 residues. V was cut by 3 bases and J by 5 bases, with 11 bases left in between. Germline V CDR1 and CDR2: DFQATT, SNEGSKA (reference sequence). The CDR3, as DNA: TGCAGTGCTAGCGGGAGCGACCACAATGAGCAGTTCTTC. Residues: CSASGSDHNEQFF.

This clonotype was seen many times. The chain combines TRBV19 with TRBJ2-7; 9 bases align to TRBD2. This CDR3 comprises 15 residues. The germline gives CDR1 LNHDA, CDR2 SQIVND (reference sequence). The V segment lost 1 base and the J segment 4 bases; nucleotides outside the gene matches: 5. The CDR3, as DNA: TGTGCCAGTAGTATAGGTAGCGGGAGAGTATACGAGCAGTACTTC. Protein product: CASSIGSGRVYEQYF.

This clonotype was detected only a few times. The chain uses TRBV24-1 and TRBJ2-3, with D perhaps matching TRBD2 (5 bases). CDR1 is KGHDR and CDR2 is SFDVKD in the germline V gene. V shed 4 bases and J shed 5 bases, with 15 bases lying between them. The CDR3 is 15 amino acids. CDR3 sequence (DNA): TGTGCCACCAGTGACCGTCGGGGTAGAGAAGATACGCAGTATTTT. It encodes CATSDRRGREDTQYF.